This T cell receptor beta chain was sequenced for a study of shared clonotypes between healthy human individuals. Study at large: Donors had three CD4 naive, three CD4 memory, two CD8 naive and one CD8 memory plate apiece.

The trim removed 4 bases at V and 10 bases at J, leaving 6 bases unmatched. The CDR3 is 14 amino acids. Per germline, CDR1 SEHNR and CDR2 FQNEAQ (reference sequence). Study donors comprised healthy, HIV-negative adults devoid of recent acute infection or vaccination. A CD45RA-negative memory subset and a CD45RA+ naive subset were separated from the CD4+ cells. The study, taken as a whole, reports: The donor pool, a small one, limited the genetic and exposure-history diversity represented.

The table came from immunoSEQ multiplex PCR; TCRdb's copy has only in-frame clones and leaves some out. The sample records over 2 million clones, 85% to 95% being singletons. A note on this clone: Its matching antigen is unknown.

The origin of this receptor is a man aged 18 to 30 in good health. The chain joins TRBV7-9 to TRBJ1-6; TRBD1 aligns across 8 bases. Sequenced sample: naive CD4+ T cells sorted from blood. Subset defined: CD45RA+ positively selected. CDR3 region: CASSSSGGRSPLHF. The CDR3 DNA sequence: TGTGCCAGCAGCTCGTCAGGGGGCAGATCACCCCTCCACTTT.